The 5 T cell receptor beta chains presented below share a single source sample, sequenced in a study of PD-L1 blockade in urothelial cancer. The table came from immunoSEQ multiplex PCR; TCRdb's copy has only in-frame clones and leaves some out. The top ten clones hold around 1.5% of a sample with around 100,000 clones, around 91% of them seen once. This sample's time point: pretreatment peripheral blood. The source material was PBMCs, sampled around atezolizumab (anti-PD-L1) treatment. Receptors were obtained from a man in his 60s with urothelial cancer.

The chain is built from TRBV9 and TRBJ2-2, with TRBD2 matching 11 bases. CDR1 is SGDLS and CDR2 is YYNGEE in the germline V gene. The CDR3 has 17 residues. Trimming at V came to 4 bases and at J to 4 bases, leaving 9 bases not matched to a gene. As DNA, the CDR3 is TGTGCCAGCAGCCTATCGACTAGCGGGGCGTCCACCGGGGAGCTGTTTTTT. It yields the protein CASSLSTSGASTGELFF.

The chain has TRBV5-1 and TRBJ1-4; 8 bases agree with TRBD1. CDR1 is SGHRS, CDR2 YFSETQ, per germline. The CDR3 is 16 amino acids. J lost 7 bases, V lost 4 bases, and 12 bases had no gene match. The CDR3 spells CASSESTQGAGEKLFF. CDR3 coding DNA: TGCGCCAGCAGCGAAAGTACCCAGGGGGCAGGTGAAAAACTGTTTTTT.

The CDR3 is CASSYRDRLSNSPLHF. As DNA, the CDR3 is TGTGCCAGCAGTTACCGGGACAGGCTTTCGAATTCACCCCTCCACTTT. This chain uses TRBV6-5 with TRBJ1-6, with TRBD1 identical over 8 bases. This CDR3 has 16 amino acids. The germline V gene encodes CDR1 MNHEY and CDR2 SVGAGI. With 2 bases clipped from V and 7 bases from J, the junction kept 7 bases outside the gene matches.

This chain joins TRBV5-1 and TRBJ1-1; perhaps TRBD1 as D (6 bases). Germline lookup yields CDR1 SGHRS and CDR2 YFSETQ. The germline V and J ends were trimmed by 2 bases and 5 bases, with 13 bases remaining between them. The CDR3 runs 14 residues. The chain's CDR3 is CASSFNQGQTEAFF. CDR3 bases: TGCGCCAGCAGCTTTAATCAGGGGCAAACTGAAGCTTTCTTT.

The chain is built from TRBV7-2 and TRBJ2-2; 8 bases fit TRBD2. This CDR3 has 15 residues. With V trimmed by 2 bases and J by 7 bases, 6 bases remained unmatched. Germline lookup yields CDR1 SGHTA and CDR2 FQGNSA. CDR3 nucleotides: TGTGCCAGCAGCTTATCCAGCGGGGGAGGCGGGGAGCTGTTTTTT. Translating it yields CASSLSSGGGGELFF.